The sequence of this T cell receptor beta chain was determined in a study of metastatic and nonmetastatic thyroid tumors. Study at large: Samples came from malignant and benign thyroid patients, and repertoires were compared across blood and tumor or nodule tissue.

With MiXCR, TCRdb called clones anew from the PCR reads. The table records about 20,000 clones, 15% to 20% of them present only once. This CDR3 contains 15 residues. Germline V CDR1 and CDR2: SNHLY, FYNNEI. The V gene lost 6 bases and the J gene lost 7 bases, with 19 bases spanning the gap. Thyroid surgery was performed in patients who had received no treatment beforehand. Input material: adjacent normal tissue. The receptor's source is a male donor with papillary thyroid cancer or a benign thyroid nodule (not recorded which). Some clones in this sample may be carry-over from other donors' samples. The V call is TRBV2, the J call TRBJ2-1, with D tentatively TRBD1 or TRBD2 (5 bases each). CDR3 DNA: TGTGCCAGCAGGGCCGTGACAGCCACGGGGAATGAGCAGTTCTTC. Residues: CASRAVTATGNEQFF.